This TCR beta chain was identified during a study of shared clonotypes between healthy human individuals. Naive CD8 populations comprised CD45RO-negative cells positively selected for CCR7, excluding terminally differentiated effector memory CD45RA+ cells. All participating donors were Caucasian adults from Nashville, Tennessee. Assay execution took place at the deep level. It was about 190 ng DNA, about 30,000 T cell genomes, that sorted-subset replicate PCRs used. Profiled with immunoSEQ multiplex PCR; TCRdb holds only in-frame clones, not every one. The repertoire consists of about 2,200,000 clones, with approximately 94% occurring once and the leading ten covering about 1.8%. V lost 5 bases, J lost 4 bases, and 17 bases lay in between. Germline CDR1 and CDR2: MDHEN and SYDVKM. This CDR3 is 15 amino acids long.

The origin of this receptor is a man between 18 and 29 years old in good health. Some clones in this sample may be carry-over from other donors' samples. The specimen sequenced was naive CD8+ T cells from PBMCs. The J gene is TRBJ1-2, the V gene TRBV28; the D is unclear. The CDR3 region is CASSPTFSYAYGYTF. CDR3 DNA: TGTGCCAGCAGTCCGACTTTTTCTTATGCCTATGGCTACACCTTC.